This T cell receptor (beta chain) stems from a study of blood T cell repertoires in COVID-19 (dated by TCRdb to 2020 to 2022). Turning to the overall study: Collaborator samples came from the United States, Italy and Spain and covered acute and convalescent phases of COVID-19. The repertoires were made available in a free public database intended to serve as a resource for research on the immune response to SARS-CoV-2. The prospective study material was composed of cDNA or gDNA derived from T cells, B-cell-depleted T cells, or PBMCs. The samples were drawn from two sources: the first 160 participants of the ongoing ImmuneRACE study, and 1,200 or so subjects contributed by 6 global collaborators. A de-identified subject ID, COVID-19 status, age in years and sex were almost always included in the sample metadata. Where available, HLA class I and class II types were taken from metadata supplied by the sample provider and were not determined by assay-based typing. The dataset comprised deeply sampled blood TCRbeta repertoires from subjects exposed to, actively infected with, or recovered from COVID-19.

Points on this clone: The antigen it recognizes is unknown. Base qualities are missing; no much larger clone stands one base away.

A second Seattle source provided samples from volunteer blood donors who had recovered from COVID-19. Collaborating institutions collected whole blood in K2EDTA tubes following their own protocols. For TCRbeta analysis, collaborator samples were shipped as frozen whole blood, as isolated PBMCs, or as DNA extracted from either sample type. Broader findings and caveats from the paper: The amount of clinical and demographic metadata varied by source and participant and was provided uncurated.

CDR3 length: 15 amino acids, cysteine to phenylalanine. Of all the DNA, just the CDR3 is kept, 45 bases in frame from base 1. From the germline V gene, CDR1 is SNHLY and CDR2 is FYNNEI. The V end gives up 7 bases and the J end 0 bases, leaving 5 bases in the junction not matched to a gene. TCRbeta CDR3 regions were amplified from genomic DNA by means of the immunoSEQ Assay, a bias-controlled multiplex PCR. The published analysis was carried out like this. Within the assay, amplification of reference gene primers was used to estimate how many nucleated cells each sample contained. To quantify the absolute abundance of each unique TCRbeta CDR3 rearrangement, sequence reads were collapsed and filtered. For each sample, productive Simpson clonality was calculated by taking the square root of Simpson's diversity index across productive rearrangements. TCRdb took over this immuneACCESS table, retaining in-frame rearrangements with V and J assigned. Such tables are incomplete; in checked studies, under half of the missing clones stem from an unresolved V gene, and the remainder is unexplained. V, J and clone size are taken as reported in that table, and D and trimming were inferred from the DNA itself. The sample contains some 140,000 clones, more than 75% of them found a single time. The top ten clones comprise around 9.9% of the sample.

This sequence originates from a man aged 55 to 70 who had recovered from COVID-19. The V and J genes are TRBV2 and TRBJ1-2; 10 nucleotides in the junction match TRBD1. The specimen was peripheral blood. The nucleotide sequence reads as follows: TGTGCCAGCACTCGACAGGGGGCGCCTAACTATGGCTACACCTTC. It specifies CASTRQGAPNYGYTF.